This T cell receptor beta chain originates from a study of shared clonotypes between healthy human individuals. This CDR3 has 15 residues. In germline, CDR1 is SGDLS, CDR2 YYNGEE. V lost 4 bases and J lost 2, with 16 bases in between. Terminally differentiated effector memory CD45RA+ cells were left out of the naive CD8 fraction, which was CD45RO-negative and positively selected for CCR7. Repertoires were generated with immunoSEQ multiplex PCR, while TCRdb's copy carries only in-frame clones and drops some. The data show around 1,900,000 clones, 90% to 95% seen once. The source of this sequence is a man between 18 and 35 years old in good health. Some clones in this sample may be carry-over from other donors' samples. The sequencing input was naive CD8+ T cells from PBMCs. The V gene is TRBV9, the J gene TRBJ2-7, with D perhaps TRBD2 (5 bases). CDR3 in DNA: TGTGCCAGCAGCCCCCAATCCGCGAGGGCCTACGAGCAGTACTTC. It codes for CASSPQSARAYEQYF.